Listed here is a single T cell receptor beta chain. The target antigen is unknown. Ranging in age from roughly 6 to 100, the donors were healthy Caucasian individuals from Russia. Per-sample yields of isolated PBMCs were at least 6 million. For the second PCR, which ran for 7 to 11 cycles, a sample-barcoded 5' primer and a J-beta primer mix were used. TCRdb re-called the 5' RACE reads with MiXCR, one entry per CDR3 protein. The table lists about 830,000 distinct CDR3 sequences, around 62% of them singletons. This sample is part of a study of blood T cells in healthy people across ages. Findings of the study overall: Total diversity from one million sequenced T cells was likely underestimated. Naive CD4+ cell counts and diversity both ran higher in long-lived than in aged donors.

There are 14 residues in the CDR3. Trimming took 0 bases from V and 0 from J, leaving 7 bases between them. Germline V lookup: CDR1 DFQATT, CDR2 SNEGSKA (reference sequence). This TCR derives from a man aged 25 to 40 in good health. Sequencing used blood. This sequence joins TRBV20-1 and TRBJ2-3; D remains unclear. The CDR3 spells CSARESRSTDTQYF. The CDR3 bases are TGCAGTGCTAGAGAAAGCAGAAGCACAGATACGCAGTATTTT.